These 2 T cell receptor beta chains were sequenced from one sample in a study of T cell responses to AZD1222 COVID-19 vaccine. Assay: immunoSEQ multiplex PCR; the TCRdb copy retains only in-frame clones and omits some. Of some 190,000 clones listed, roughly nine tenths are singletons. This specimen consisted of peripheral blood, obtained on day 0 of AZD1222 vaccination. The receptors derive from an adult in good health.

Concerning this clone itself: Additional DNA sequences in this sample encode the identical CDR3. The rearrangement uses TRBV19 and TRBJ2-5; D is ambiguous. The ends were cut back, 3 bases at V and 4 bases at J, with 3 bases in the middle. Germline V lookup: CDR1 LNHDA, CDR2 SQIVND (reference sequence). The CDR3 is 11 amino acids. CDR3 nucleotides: TGTGCCAGTAGTATGGGAGAGACCCAGTACTTC. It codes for CASSMGETQYF.

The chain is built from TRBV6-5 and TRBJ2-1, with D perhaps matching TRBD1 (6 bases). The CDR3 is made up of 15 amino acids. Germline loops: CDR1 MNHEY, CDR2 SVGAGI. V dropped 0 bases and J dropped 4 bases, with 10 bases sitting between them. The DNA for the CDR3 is TGTGCCAGCAGTTACTCGACGGGACAATACAATGAGCAGTTCTTC. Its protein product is CASSYSTGQYNEQFF.